These T cell receptor beta chains were read from a single sample in a study of blood T cell repertoires in COVID-19. The method was immunoSEQ multiplex PCR; TCRdb's version includes in-frame clones alone and lacks a portion of them. The sample contains 150,000 to 200,000 clones, 85% to 90% of which appear only once. Input material: peripheral blood. The receptors shown here come from a man aged 18-30 years with acute or convalescent COVID-19. CDR3s include the opening cysteine and the closing phenylalanine or tryptophan. A D gene is named only where the DNA matches it firmly. Clone size is stated in some rows and not others, as once, few, many or a class when expanded.

CDR3aa,CDR3nt,v_gene,d_gene,abundance,len,j_gene
CASSPPRGSYNEQFF,TGTGCCAGCAGCCCCCCGCGGGGCTCCTACAATGAGCAGTTCTTC,TRBV13,NA,NA,15,TRBJ2-1
CASSKGGTGFYGYTF,TGTGCCAGTAGTAAAGGAGGGACAGGGTTTTATGGCTACACCTTC,TRBV19,TRBD1,once,15,TRBJ1-2
CASSQATSGVVSYNEQFF,TGTGCCAGCAGCCAAGCGACTAGCGGGGTGGTATCCTACAATGAGCAGTTCTTC,TRBV3-1/TRBV3-2,TRBD2,NA,18,TRBJ2-1
CASSIGGPPAAEAFF,TGTGCCAGTAGTATAGGGGGCCCGCCGGCAGCTGAAGCTTTCTTT,TRBV19,NA,few,15,TRBJ1-1
CASSQTYKQATEAFF,TGCGCCAGCAGCCAAACCTATAAGCAGGCGACTGAAGCTTTCTTT,TRBV4-1,NA,NA,15,TRBJ1-1
CASSLLLGRDYGYTF,TGCGCCAGCAGCTTGCTCCTGGGTCGGGACTATGGCTACACCTTC,TRBV5-1,NA,few,15,TRBJ1-2
CAWNPGQGGFNQPQHF,TGTGCCTGGAATCCGGGACAGGGAGGGTTTAATCAGCCCCAGCATTTT,TRBV30,TRBD1,NA,16,TRBJ1-5
CASSIRVSQPQHF,TGTGCCAGTAGTATCAGGGTCTCTCAGCCCCAGCATTTT,TRBV19,NA,NA,13,TRBJ1-5
CASSSTSGGNNEQFF,TGTGCCAGCAGTTCCACTAGCGGGGGTAACAATGAGCAGTTCTTC,TRBV7-9,TRBD2,NA,15,TRBJ2-1
CASSRGFGEQYF,TGTGCCAGCAGCCGCGGATTCGGCGAGCAGTACTTC,TRBV3-1/TRBV3-2,NA,NA,12,TRBJ2-7
CASSLTGREKLFF,TGTGCCAGCAGTTTAACGGGAAGGGAAAAACTGTTTTTT,TRBV27,NA,NA,13,TRBJ1-4
CASSEYLGQGEEKLFF,TGTGCCAGCAGTGAATATCTCGGACAGGGAGAAGAAAAACTGTTTTTT,TRBV25-1,TRBD1,NA,16,TRBJ1-4
CASSPRQGVETQYF,TGTGCCAGCAGTCCGAGACAGGGGGTGGAGACCCAGTACTTC,TRBV28,TRBD1,few,14,TRBJ2-5
CASSVEGLAGDYNEQFF,TGTGCCAGCAGCGTAGAGGGACTAGCGGGGGATTACAATGAGCAGTTCTTC,TRBV9,TRBD2,NA,17,TRBJ2-1
CASSVLAGGGAETQYF,TGTGCCAGCAGTGTACTAGCGGGGGGTGGTGCCGAGACCCAGTACTTC,TRBV6-1,TRBD2,few,16,TRBJ2-5
CASSKGGGKQYF,TGTGCCAGCAGCAAAGGAGGGGGCAAGCAGTACTTC,TRBV21-1,NA,NA,12,TRBJ2-7
CASSPQGNNSPLHF,TGTGCCAGCAGTCCCCAGGGGAATAATTCACCCCTCCACTTT,TRBV6-6,NA,NA,14,TRBJ1-6
CASSYRDTGELFF,TGTGCCAGCAGCTACAGAGACACCGGGGAGCTGTTTTTT,TRBV7-8,NA,NA,13,TRBJ2-2